This T cell receptor beta chain appears in the sequencing data of a study of CD8 T cells in Susac syndrome. Study-level information: Patients with Susac syndrome were therapy-naive, treated with corticosteroids, or treated with intravenous immunoglobulin alone when blood was collected.

In germline, CDR1 is MNHEY, CDR2 SVGEGT. V lost 2 bases and J 2 bases, leaving 6 bases between the germline ends. The CDR3 loop spans 13 amino acids. The table lists this clonotype with a count of one. Its antigen is unidentified. CD8+ and CD4+ T cells circulating in blood were sequenced for TCR beta. Whole-study results and caveats: In Susac syndrome, CD4+ T cell repertoires lacked any clonal expansion.

Random hexamers were used to reverse transcribe an amount of about 0.45 to 1 ug RNA. Across 54 Vbeta and 13 Jbeta, immunoSEQ multiplex PCR amplified TCR beta CDR3. TCRdb re-called the immunoSEQ multiplex PCR reads with MiXCR, one entry per CDR3 protein. The sample has tens of thousands of distinct CDR3 sequences, 90% to 95% seen once. Sequencing was carried out using CD4+ T cells from PBMCs. The gene calls are TRBV6-2 or TRBV6-3 and TRBJ2-5; D remains ambiguous. This receptor was taken from a human donor with Susac syndrome. The CDR3 region is CASSYRPQETQYF. The CDR3 coding sequence is TGTGCCAGCAGTTACCGGCCTCAAGAGACCCAGTACTTC.